Sequencing of this T cell receptor (beta chain) was carried out in a study of technical replicates of blood from a few donors. Sequencing used immunoSEQ multiplex PCR; TCRdb keeps in-frame clones, though not all of them. The sample shows 70,000 to 90,000 clones, more than 90% of them seen only once. Germline V gene sequence: CDR1 SNHLY, CDR2 FYNNEI. J lost 11 bases, V lost 5 bases, and 11 bases had no gene match. This CDR3 is 14 amino acids long. This clone appeared once. The sequence derives from a human donor in good health. Sequencing was carried out using T cells isolated from PBMCs. V usage is TRBV2 and J usage is TRBJ2-5; 10 bases match TRBD2. The CDR3 sequence is CASSPGLASREQYF. The CDR3 nucleotides read TGTGCCAGCAGTCCGGGACTAGCGTCCCGGGAGCAGTACTTC.